A single T cell receptor beta chain is shown here with its context. Its antigen remains unknown. This entry belongs to a study of T cell responses to AZD1222 COVID-19 vaccine. J lost 4 bases, V lost 2 bases, and 10 bases had no gene match. Germline V gives CDR1 SGHTA, CDR2 FQGTGA. CDR3 size: 16 residues. The method was immunoSEQ multiplex PCR; TCRdb's version includes in-frame clones alone and lacks a portion of them. The sample holds approximately 140,000 clones; about 92% are singletons and the top ten take approximately 3.4%. General observations from the study: Reportedly, nearly half the spike-specific TCRs target unmutated variant regions. Spike was spanned by vaccine-associated CD4 TCRs, which were dominant at 160-218 and 743-854. The study found Spike-specific TCR breadth and depth rose after two AZD1222 doses. Donors in the cohort were predominantly white British and more often female, and clonal diversity was possibly underestimated.

This rearrangement joins TRBV7-3 to TRBJ2-5, with 7 positions matching TRBD2. The clonotype comes from an adult who received the AZD1222 COVID-19 vaccine. The sequences come from peripheral blood, collected 28 days after the second AZD1222 dose. The CDR3 nucleotides are TGTGCCAGCAGCTTACGGGGCCTAGCGGAGGGAGAGACCCAGTACTTC. It specifies CASSLRGLAEGETQYF.